These T cell receptor beta chains were read from a single sample in a study of CXCR3-negative and CXCR3-positive naive CD8 T cells. TCRdb reworked the 5' RACE reads into one entry per CDR3 protein, no DNA. The sample features 100,000 to 150,000 distinct CDR3 sequences, with nearly 0.5% in its top ten. Sequenced input: naive CXCR3- CD8+ T cells from blood. These receptors originate from a human donor in good health. Some clones in this sample may be carry-over from other donors' samples. Each CDR3 is given with its conserved first and last residue.

J gene,V gene,CDR3 protein
TRBJ1-5,TRBV11-2,CASKGDGNQPQHF
TRBJ1-3,TRBV4-3,CASSQENRLRDNSGNTIYF
TRBJ1-1,TRBV7-9,CASSLMNTEAFF
TRBJ2-7,TRBV27,CASSPTGREQYF
TRBJ2-1,TRBV19,CASKNYNEQFF
TRBJ2-1,TRBV7-9,CASSPRRDRVGNEQFF
TRBJ2-3,TRBV9,CASSPTTGSAYTDTQYF
TRBJ2-2,TRBV11-3,CASSARGSLNTGELFF
TRBJ1-2,TRBV4-3,CASSPAGSHYGYTF
TRBJ2-7,TRBV7-6,CASSLARTGDFYEQYF
TRBJ2-2,TRBV18,CASYDTGELFF
TRBJ1-1,TRBV20-1,CSATWDSAGPEAFF
TRBJ2-1,TRBV29-1,CSVGVEGRGQFF
TRBJ2-7,TRBV27,CASSPNSGFSYEQYF
TRBJ1-6,TRBV12-3/TRBV12-4,CASSSSTGGASPLHF
TRBJ2-7,TRBV5-1,CASSTEPGEQYF
TRBJ1-4,TRBV7-9,CASSLLTGGEEKLFF
TRBJ2-1,TRBV19,CASSIGGTYNEQFF
TRBJ1-1,TRBV4-1,CASSPLGTGNGFLAFF
TRBJ2-1,TRBV28,CASSPKREWSNEQFF
TRBJ2-1,TRBV10-2,CASRGSRTSGYNEQFF
TRBJ2-7,TRBV21-1,CASSWGQRNYEQYF
TRBJ2-7,TRBV2,CASSEGLAGYEQYF
TRBJ2-1,TRBV7-8,CASSSLSGRANNGQFF
TRBJ2-1,TRBV20-1,CSASGKAFSYNEQFF
TRBJ2-1,TRBV6-5,CASSYSNNPNEQFF
TRBJ1-5,TRBV4-3,CASSQAAGKGGQPQHF
TRBJ2-7,TRBV4-3,CASSQAVVGSGYEQYF
TRBJ2-5,TRBV27,CASKDISETQYF
TRBJ1-5,TRBV29-1,CSVEDPQGEGQPQHF
TRBJ1-1,TRBV20-1,CSAPVEGLGTEAFF
TRBJ2-5,TRBV3-1,CASSRALPGETQYF
TRBJ2-3,TRBV4-3,CASSHLLATLSTDTQYF
TRBJ2-7,TRBV21-1,CASNKQGAAEQYF
TRBJ1-4,TRBV28,CASRGRTHEKLFF
TRBJ2-5,TRBV23-1,CASSHTKGQETQYF
TRBJ2-2,TRBV29-1,CSVGGDTGELFF
TRBJ2-3,TRBV5-1,CASSPWDRGTDTQYF
TRBJ2-7,TRBV12-3/TRBV12-4,CASSSSGRADRRESITYEQYF
TRBJ2-1,TRBV29-1,CSVEGVEGSFYNEQFF
TRBJ2-1,TRBV12-3/TRBV12-4,CASSFSGSKSNNEQFF
TRBJ1-1,TRBV28,CASSPTGWSTEAFF